Listed below are T cell receptor beta chains from one sample, sequenced in a study of cytomegalovirus exposure and HLA in healthy donors. This table comes from immunoSEQ multiplex PCR, and its TCRdb copy is limited to in-frame clones, with some not included. This sample has approximately 160,000 clones, with about four fifths found just once. The sample was PBMCs. These receptors came from a boy aged 2 to 10 in good health and CMV-seronegative. The CDR3 runs from the conserved cysteine through the conserved F or W. The D gene is left open where the match is weak. Expanded clones get a size class; other rows say once, few or many, or leave the size out.

TRBV30	TRBD2	.	TRBJ2-2	TGTGCCTGGAGTACCACTAGCGGGAGGTCCACCGGGGAGCTGTTTTTT	CAWSTTSGRSTGELFF
TRBV6-6	.	.	TRBJ2-2	TGTGCCAGCCTGCTAGCGAACACCGGGGAGCTGTTTTTT	CASLLANTGELFF
TRBV19	.	.	TRBJ2-3	TGTGCCAGTAGTATAGGTCTCCGCACAGATACGCAGTATTTT	CASSIGLRTDTQYF
TRBV7-6	TRBD2	.	TRBJ2-1	TGTGCCAGCAGCCCTACAATCGGGACTAGCGGGTACAATGAGCAGTTCTTC	CASSPTIGTSGYNEQFF
TRBV5-8	TRBD2	.	TRBJ2-7	TGTGCCAGCAGCTTGGGGTTCGGGACTAGCGGATACTACGAGCAGTACTTC	CASSLGFGTSGYYEQYF
TRBV5-4	.	.	TRBJ1-1	TGTGCCAGCAGCTTGGAGCCGCTTGGCACTGAAGCTTTCTTT	CASSLEPLGTEAFF
TRBV18	.	once	TRBJ2-7	TGTGCCAGCTCACCGGACAGCTTCTCCTACGAGCAGTACTTC	CASSPDSFSYEQYF
TRBV6-5	.	.	TRBJ2-7	TGTGCCATATCGACAGGGTCTAGCGACGAGCAGTACTTC	CAISTGSSDEQYF
TRBV2	.	.	TRBJ1-1	TGTGCCAGCAGTGACAGGGGTACCGAGGGGGTCAGGACTGAAGCTTTCTTT	CASSDRGTEGVRTEAFF
TRBV7-3	.	.	TRBJ2-2	TGTGCCAGCAGCTCAGGGGTCACAGTGGCCGGGGAGCTGTTTTTT	CASSSGVTVAGELFF
TRBV7-6	TRBD1	.	TRBJ1-3	TGTGCCAGCAGCGGAGGACAGGGCATCGGAAACACCATATATTTT	CASSGGQGIGNTIYF
TRBV28	.	.	TRBJ2-7	TGTGCCAGCAGTTTGTCCCAGGGGATCTACGAGCAGTACTTC	CASSLSQGIYEQYF
TRBV11-2	.	.	TRBJ2-7	TGTGCCAGCAGTCCAGGGATCGAGCAGTACTTC	CASSPGIEQYF
TRBV10-3	.	.	TRBJ1-1	TGTGCCATCCGCCCGGGCAGGGACACTGAAGCTTTCTTT	CAIRPGRDTEAFF
TRBV5-6	TRBD2	few	TRBJ2-7	TGTGCCAGCAGCTTGTCCGCAGGGAGGGACGAGCAGTACTTC	CASSLSAGRDEQYF
TRBV4-1	.	few	TRBJ1-5	TGCGCCAGCAGCCAAACCGGGAACCCCTATCAGCCCCAGCATTTT	CASSQTGNPYQPQHF
TRBV12-5	TRBD1	.	TRBJ1-1	TGTGCTAGTGGTTTGGTAAAGGGGGCGTGGACTGAAGCTTTCTTT	CASGLVKGAWTEAFF
TRBV5-6	.	.	TRBJ1-5	TGTGCCAGCAGCCATGGACAGCCTAGCAATCAGCCCCAGCATTTT	CASSHGQPSNQPQHF
TRBV7-6	.	.	TRBJ2-7	TGTGCCAGCAGCTTAGATCTGGGGGGATCCTACGAGCAGTACTTC	CASSLDLGGSYEQYF
TRBV6-1	.	once	TRBJ2-7	TGTGCCAGTCAATTTCTCGGGGGTACCTGGTACGAGCAGTACTTC	CASQFLGGTWYEQYF
TRBV18	.	.	TRBJ2-1	TGTGCCAGCTCACCAAGCAGGTACCATGAGCAGTTCTTC	CASSPSRYHEQFF
TRBV6-5	TRBD2	.	TRBJ2-7	TGTGCCAGCAGTTACTGGGGACTAGCGGGAGGCTACGAGCAGTACTTC	CASSYWGLAGGYEQYF
TRBV29-1	TRBD1	.	TRBJ2-1	TGCAGCGTTGTGTCCGTCGGGGTGGGGACAGGGGGCGCGGTCTCCTACAATGAGCAGTTCTTC	CSVVSVGVGTGGAVSYNEQFF
TRBV19	.	.	TRBJ1-5	TGTGCCAGTAGCCCAGACTTGAATCAGCCCCAGCATTTT	CASSPDLNQPQHF
TRBV4-1	.	.	TRBJ2-7	TGCGCCAGCAGCCAAGTAATAGCGAAGTCCTACGAGCAGTACTTC	CASSQVIAKSYEQYF
TRBV19	TRBD2	.	TRBJ2-3	TGTGCCAGTAGTATGAGTAGCGGGAGAATAGCAGATACGCAGTATTTT	CASSMSSGRIADTQYF
TRBV7-2	.	.	TRBJ2-3	TGTGCCAGCAGCCCCTCGAGGGCCATCACAGATACGCAGTATTTT	CASSPSRAITDTQYF
TRBV28	TRBD1	.	TRBJ1-2	TGTGCCAGCAGCCTAAGATTTGGACAGGGGATCTTCTATGGCTACACCTTC	CASSLRFGQGIFYGYTF
TRBV2	.	.	TRBJ1-5	TGTGCCAGCAGTGAGTTGGCTAGCAATCAGCCCCAGCATTTT	CASSELASNQPQHF
TRBV27	.	few	TRBJ2-2	TGTGCCAGCAGCTCCCGGGAGAAACTAAGGGGCGGGGAGCTGTTTTTT	CASSSREKLRGGELFF
TRBV11-2	.	.	TRBJ2-2	TGTGCCAGCAGCTTAGGCGGCGGCAGGGTCTCGAACACCGGGGAGCTGTTTTTT	CASSLGGGRVSNTGELFF
TRBV5-6	TRBD1	.	TRBJ2-5	TGTGCCAGCAGCTCCTTGGACAGGTACCAAGAGACCCAGTACTTC	CASSSLDRYQETQYF
TRBV11-2	.	.	TRBJ2-2	TGTGCCAGCAGCTCGCGTAGGTTGGCGGGAAGGAACACCGGGGAGCTGTTTTTT	CASSSRRLAGRNTGELFF
TRBV2	TRBD2	.	TRBJ2-1	TGTGCCAGCAGTGGTCTAGCGGGTGACAATGAGCAGTTCTTC	CASSGLAGDNEQFF
TRBV27	TRBD2	.	TRBJ2-1	TGTGCCAGCAGAATAGCGGGGGGCTACAATGAGCAGTTCTTC	CASRIAGGYNEQFF
TRBV28	.	.	TRBJ1-1	TGTGCCAGCAGAATACAGGGTGTCGGGTCTGAAGCTTTCTTT	CASRIQGVGSEAFF
TRBV7-9	TRBD1	.	TRBJ1-1	TGTGCCAGCTCATGGGGCGACAGGGGGAGGAACACTGAAGCTTTCTTT	CASSWGDRGRNTEAFF
TRBV10-3	.	.	TRBJ1-1	TGTGCCATCAGTGGGGGGGACTTGAACACTGAAGCTTTCTTT	CAISGGDLNTEAFF
TRBV11-2	.	once	TRBJ2-1	TGTGCCAGCAGCCCGGACCCACAGGTCGGGAGGCAGTTCTTC	CASSPDPQVGRQFF
TRBV12-5	.	.	TRBJ1-1	TGTGCTAGTGCCGATATATACAGGAGTAACACTGAAGCTTTCTTT	CASADIYRSNTEAFF
TRBV5-1	.	once	TRBJ1-3	TGCGCCAGCAGCAAGGAATCACCCAGGGGCCGCTCTGGAAACACCATATATTTT	CASSKESPRGRSGNTIYF
TRBV6-1	.	.	TRBJ1-1	TGTGCCAGCAGTTTCACACTGAACACTGAAGCTTTCTTT	CASSFTLNTEAFF
TRBV15	TRBD2	.	TRBJ2-7	TGTGCCACCAGCAGAGTGAGGCTAGCGGGAGGGTTATACGAGCAGTACTTC	CATSRVRLAGGLYEQYF
TRBV9	TRBD2	.	TRBJ2-5	TGTGCCAGCAGCGTGGGGGCTAGCGGGAGAAAGACCCAGTACTTC	CASSVGASGRKTQYF
TRBV5-1	TRBD1	.	TRBJ2-2	TGCGCCAGCAGCCCGCGGGACAGGGTGAGAACCACCGGGGAGCTGTTTTTT	CASSPRDRVRTTGELFF
TRBV28	.	once	TRBJ2-2	TGTGCCAGCAGTTCTACAGGGTTCACCGGGGAGCTGTTTTTT	CASSSTGFTGELFF
TRBV4-1	TRBD2	.	TRBJ2-7	TGCGCCAGCAGCCTCCTAGCGGGTGCTACCTACGAGCAGTACTTC	CASSLLAGATYEQYF
TRBV9	TRBD2	.	TRBJ2-7	TGTGCCAGCAGCGGACCGGGGGGGCATATTTACGAGCAGTACTTC	CASSGPGGHIYEQYF
TRBV2	.	once	TRBJ2-5	TGTGCCAGCAGAGGTGGACTTTCGAGGGAGACCCAGTACTTC	CASRGGLSRETQYF
TRBV4-1	.	.	TRBJ2-3	TGCGCCAGCAGCCAAGAAGGGCGGGACCCGCTGGGAGATACGCAGTATTTT	CASSQEGRDPLGDTQYF
TRBV28	TRBD1	.	TRBJ2-3	TGTGCCAGCAGCCGGACAGGGACGGAGACAGATACGCAGTATTTT	CASSRTGTETDTQYF
TRBV4-2	.	.	TRBJ2-6	TGTGCCAGCAGCCAAGTGGCAGGGGCAACTGGGGCCAACGTCCTGACTTTC	CASSQVAGATGANVLTF
TRBV5-1	TRBD1	.	TRBJ2-5	TGCGCCAGCAAATATCGGGCGACAGGGTCGTACCAAGAGACCCAGTACTTC	CASKYRATGSYQETQYF
TRBV6-5	.	.	TRBJ2-5	TGTGCCAGCGGCGACAGACCGGGAGAGACCCAGTACTTC	CASGDRPGETQYF
TRBV5-5	.	.	TRBJ2-7	TGTGCCAGCAGCCAAGGGACTCGATACTACGAGCAGTACTTC	CASSQGTRYYEQYF
TRBV21-1	.	.	TRBJ2-7	TGTGCCAGCAGCAAAGAGGAGGGAATCATTCCCTACGAGCAGTACTTC	CASSKEEGIIPYEQYF